One sample yielded the 12 T cell receptor beta chains listed below, sequenced in a study of a mutant IDH1 vaccine in newly diagnosed glioma. The protocol was immunoSEQ multiplex PCR, while the TCRdb copy is restricted to in-frame clones and leaves out a portion. The sample holds more than 40,000 clones, around 78% seen once. Time point meaning: week 5, during vaccination. A 20-mer mutant IDH1 peptide at 300 ug was injected subcutaneously with topical imiquimod. These TCRs are of unknown antigen specificity. The starting material was PBMCs, obtained from a glioma patient whose treatment included an IDH1 peptide vaccine. Every receptor here comes from a woman in her thirties or forties with glioma.

This clone was observed a few times. The CDR3 region has the DNA TGTGCCAGTAGTATGGGGGGGCCTGGGAATCAGCCCCAGCATTTT. It translates to CASSMGGPGNQPQHF. The V and J genes are TRBV19 and TRBJ1-5, with a possible D match to TRBD1 (6 bases). Trimming left V 3 bases short and J 4 bases short, with 13 bases between. Germline CDR1 reads LNHDA; CDR2 reads SQIVND (reference sequence). This CDR3 has 15 amino acids. Supplemented by reference TRBV19 and TRBJ1-5, the full variable domain reads DGGITQSPKYLFRKEGQNVTLSCEQNLNHDAMYWYRQDPGQGLRLIYYSQIVNDFQKGDIAEGYSVSREKKESFPLTVTSAQKNPTAFYLCASSMGGPGNQPQHFGDGTRLSIL.

The rearrangement links TRBV6-5 to TRBJ1-1; 12 positions match TRBD1. The CDR3 sequence is 15 residues long. The trim removed 5 bases at V and 3 bases at J, leaving 4 bases unmatched. Germline V gives CDR1 MNHEY, CDR2 SVGAGI. This CDR3 is CASSAGTGGDTEAFF. CDR3 bases: TGTGCCAGCAGTGCGGGGACAGGGGGCGACACTGAAGCTTTCTTT.

The rearrangement links TRBV6-5 to TRBJ2-1; D is unresolved. V dropped 10 bases and J dropped 3 bases, with 7 bases sitting between them. Germline lookup yields CDR1 MNHEY and CDR2 SVGAGI. The CDR3 loop spans 11 amino acids. The CDR3 DNA sequence: TGTGCCACCACCCTCTACAATGAGCAGTTCTTC. This codes for CATTLYNEQFF.

This clone was detected only a few times. The DNA of the CDR3 is TGCGCCAGCAGCTTTACAGGGAACACTGAAGCTTTCTTT. It specifies CASSFTGNTEAFF. The chain employs TRBV5-1 and TRBJ1-1; tentative D call: TRBD1 (5 bases). The CDR3 runs 13 residues. CDR1 is SGHRS and CDR2 is YFSETQ in the germline V gene. V lost 2 bases and J lost 1, with 6 bases in between.

This sequence joins TRBV15 and TRBJ2-7; a weak D match, TRBD2 (7 bases). The CDR3 is made up of 15 amino acids. Germline values: CDR1 LNHNV, CDR2 YYDKDF (reference sequence). Between the trimmed V and J ends, which lost 0 bases and 2 bases, there was a span of 11 bases. The DNA of the CDR3 is TGTGCCACCAGCAGAGAAACCGGGGGGCCCTACGAGCAGTACTTC. Protein: CATSRETGGPYEQYF. The entire variable domain, with the rest obtained from reference TRBV15 and TRBJ2-7, is as follows: DAMVIQNPRYQVTQFGKPVTLSCSQTLNHNVMYWYQQKSSQAPKLLFHYYDKDFNNEADTPDNFQSRRPNTSFCFLDIRSPGLGDTAMYLCATSRETGGPYEQYFGPGTRLTVT.

The rearrangement joins TRBV14 to TRBJ1-1, with D perhaps matching TRBD1 (6 bases). Trimming cost V 5 bases and J 0 bases, with 16 bases left between them. Germline V lookup: CDR1 SGHDN, CDR2 FVKESK. This CDR3 has 16 residues. CDR3 sequence reads: CASSSPTGGLNTEAFF. The DNA for the CDR3 is TGTGCCAGCAGCTCCCCGACAGGCGGGTTGAACACTGAAGCTTTCTTT. The full variable domain, completed using reference TRBV14 and TRBJ1-1, is EAGVTQFPSHSVIEKGQTVTLRCDPISGHDNLYWYRRVMGKEIKFLLHFVKESKQDESGMPNNRFLAERTGGTYSTLKVQPAELEDSGVYFCASSSPTGGLNTEAFFGQGTRLTVV.

The V call is TRBV6-1, the J call TRBJ2-2, with D maybe TRBD1 (5 bases). Germline V lookup: CDR1 MNHNS, CDR2 SASEGT. The CDR3 is 15 amino acids. Trimming pared 6 bases from V and 3 bases from J, leaving 14 bases between. CDR3 protein: CASRIPIGDTGELFF. The CDR3 nucleotides are TGTGCCAGCAGGATCCCGATAGGGGACACCGGGGAGCTGTTTTTT.

This chain connects TRBV30 to TRBJ1-1; D gene uncertain. The CDR3 extends over 13 amino acids. The V end lost 2 bases, the J end lost 4 bases, and 11 bases lay between the germline ends. Looked up from germline, CDR1 is GTSNPN and CDR2 is SVGIG (reference sequence). The CDR3 DNA follows: TGTGCCTGGAGTCCCGGGAGTGGCACTGAAGCTTTCTTT. Translated, it gives CAWSPGSGTEAFF.

This chain uses TRBV5-6 with TRBJ1-2, with TRBD1 matching over 10 bases. CDR1 is SGHDT and CDR2 is YYEEEE in the germline V gene. This CDR3 is 15 amino acids long. Trimming removed 4 bases from V and 3 bases from J; junction bases left unmatched: 6. The CDR3 here is CASSVTGGEDYGYTF. CDR3 nucleotides: TGTGCCAGCAGCGTGACAGGGGGCGAAGACTATGGCTACACCTTC.

CDR3 sequence: CASSGTSGGFLAKNIQYF. Written as DNA, the CDR3 is TGTGCCAGCAGTGGAACTAGCGGGGGGTTCCTAGCCAAAAACATTCAGTACTTC. V usage is TRBV6-1 and J usage is TRBJ2-4; TRBD2 agrees at 12 bases. V was clipped by 4 bases and J by 0 bases; unmatched bases: 7. CDR1 and CDR2 from the germline V gene are MNHNS and SASEGT. This CDR3 comprises 18 residues.

The chain has TRBV4-1 and TRBJ2-2; 9 bases line up with TRBD1. This CDR3 has 17 residues. Looked up from germline, CDR1 is MGHRA and CDR2 is YSYEKL. After removal of 2 bases from V and 6 bases from J, the junction contained 10 bases not matched to a gene. The CDR3 here is CASSQLALQGAAGELFF. In nucleotides, the CDR3 is TGCGCCAGCAGCCAATTGGCCTTACAGGGGGCTGCCGGGGAGCTGTTTTTT.

The CDR3: CASSLWAGGRSYGYTF. DNA for the CDR3: TGTGCCAGCAGCTTGTGGGCAGGGGGCCGTAGCTATGGCTACACCTTC. This chain uses TRBV5-4 with TRBJ1-2, with 8 bases matching TRBD1. Germline-derived CDR1 and CDR2 are SGHNT and YYREEE (reference sequence). The trim removed 1 base at V and 4 bases at J, leaving 9 bases unmatched. This CDR3 comprises 16 residues.